The 27 T cell receptor beta chains presented below share a single source sample, sequenced in a study of CD4 T cell repertoires in COVID-19. Sequencing was done directly on freshly isolated, uncultured memory T cells. Using immunoSEQ multiplex PCR, the repertoire was profiled, and TCRdb retains in-frame clones only, with some absent. The data contain fewer than 25,000 clones, nearly 95% of them seen just once; the ten biggest clones take up around 0.66%. This sample comprised circulating follicular helper CD4+ T cells (cTfh) from blood, obtained before the COVID-19 pandemic. The receptors were sampled from a human donor who had COVID-19.

This chain uses TRBV4-1 with TRBJ2-1, with 10 bases that match TRBD2. Per the germline V gene, CDR1 is MGHRA and CDR2 is YSYEKL. Trimming at V came to 0 bases and at J to 7 bases, leaving 9 bases not matched to a gene. This CDR3 spans 17 amino acids. The CDR3: CASSQEASGGPNNEQFF. The CDR3 bases are TGCGCCAGCAGCCAAGAGGCTAGCGGGGGACCCAATAATGAGCAGTTCTTC.

V usage is TRBV7-2 and J usage is TRBJ1-3; a weak D match, TRBD1 (5 bases). The germline V gene encodes CDR1 SGHTA and CDR2 FQGNSA. Trimming cost V 5 bases and J 0 bases, with 8 bases left between them. This CDR3 is 14 amino acids long. Written as DNA, the CDR3 is TGTGCCAGCAGCCAGACAGACTCTGGAAACACCATATATTTT. The encoded protein is CASSQTDSGNTIYF. The full variable domain, its missing parts supplied by reference TRBV7-2 and TRBJ1-3, is GAGVSQSPSNKVTEKGKDVELRCDPISGHTALYWYRQSLGQGLEFLIYFQGNSAPDKSGLPSDRFSAERTGGSVSTLTIQRTQQEDSAVYLCASSQTDSGNTIYFGEGSWLTVV.

This clone was detected only once. This chain links TRBV2 with TRBJ2-7; no clear D gene. The CDR3 consists of 11 residues. The V gene's germline CDR1 is SNHLY and CDR2 FYNNEI. The ends were cut back, 7 bases at V and 7 bases at J, with 11 bases in the middle. This CDR3 is CASNLSGEQYF. CDR3 in DNA: TGTGCCAGCAATCTTTCCGGGGAGCAGTACTTC. Together with reference TRBV2 and TRBJ2-7, the CDR3 gives the full variable domain: EPEVTQTPSHQVTQMGQEVILRCVPISNHLYFYWYRQILGQKVEFLVSFYNNEISEKSEIFDDQFSVERPDGSNFTLKIRSTKLEDSAMYFCASNLSGEQYFGPGTRLTVT.

The chain carries TRBV18 and TRBJ1-3; 7 bases agree with TRBD1. CDR3 length: 16 amino acids. CDR1 and CDR2 (germline): KGHSH, LQKENI. V gave up 2 bases and J gave up 4 bases; unmatched junction bases: 8. The DNA of the CDR3 is TGTGCCAGCTCACCAAGCCGGGACAGAAAAGGAAACACCATATATTTT. Protein sequence: CASSPSRDRKGNTIYF.

This clone was picked up one time. V gene TRBV7-8 combines with J gene TRBJ2-7; D may be TRBD2 (6 bases). With 5 bases removed from V and 5 bases from J, the gap between germline ends came to 16 bases. The CDR3 extends over 14 amino acids. Per the germline V gene, CDR1 is SGHVS and CDR2 is FQNEAQ. The CDR3 protein is CASSPRRLVNEQYF. CDR3 nucleotides: TGTGCCAGCAGCCCCCGGCGACTAGTTAACGAGCAGTACTTC.

The chain uses TRBV28 and TRBJ2-7; 7 bases map to TRBD2. V lost 7 bases and J lost 5; bases outside the gene matches: 5. This CDR3 has 12 residues. The germline gives CDR1 MDHEN, CDR2 SYDVKM. The CDR3 DNA follows: TGTGCCAGCAACGTGGGGGGGGACGAGCAGTACTTC. Encoded protein: CASNVGGDEQYF.

The chain is built from TRBV6-5 and TRBJ2-1, with 9 bases that match TRBD1. Per germline, CDR1 MNHEY and CDR2 SVGAGI. This CDR3 is built from 14 residues. The V segment lost 9 bases and the J segment 10 bases; nucleotides outside the gene matches: 13. The CDR3 here is CASRVRDREREQFF. The CDR3 nucleotides read TGTGCCAGTAGAGTACGGGACAGGGAACGGGAGCAGTTCTTC.

The genes are TRBV11-3 and TRBJ2-7; the match to TRBD2 covers 9 bases. The CDR3 consists of 12 residues. Germline assignment: CDR1 SGHNT and CDR2 YENEEA. Trimming at V came to 11 bases and at J to 5 bases, leaving 7 bases not matched to a gene. CDR3 nucleotide sequence: TGTGCCGTCCGCGGGACTAGCCACGAGCAGTACTTC. Amino acid sequence: CAVRGTSHEQYF.

This rearrangement joins TRBV18 to TRBJ1-1; D possibly corresponds to TRBD1 (5 bases). Germline loops: CDR1 KGHSH, CDR2 LQKENI. Trimming stripped 1 base from V and 5 bases from J, with 14 bases between. The CDR3 runs to 15 residues. CDR3 nucleotide sequence: TGTGCCAGCTCACCACTGGGGCGCCTTGGGACTGAAGCTTTCTTT. Its translation: CASSPLGRLGTEAFF.

The chain joins TRBV19 to TRBJ1-1; D is unresolved. Trimming removed 7 bases from V and 0 bases from J, with 12 bases in between. The germline V gene encodes CDR1 LNHDA and CDR2 SQIVND (reference sequence). This CDR3 spans 14 amino acids. The CDR3 region has the DNA TGTGCCAGTATTCAGACTCCTGTGAACACTGAAGCTTTCTTT. It translates to CASIQTPVNTEAFF.

V gene TRBV4-2 combines with J gene TRBJ2-3; maybe TRBD2 (5 bases). The CDR3 runs 13 residues. Trimming shortened V by 5 bases and J by 5 bases, and 11 bases separated the two germline ends. Germline CDR1 reads LGHNA; CDR2 reads YNFKEQ. CDR3 sequence: CASSFSTKDTQYF. The CDR3 nucleotides are TGTGCCAGCAGCTTCTCGACTAAAGATACGCAGTATTTT.

The genes are TRBV6-1 and TRBJ2-7; D perhaps matches TRBD1 (5 bases). Germline assignment: CDR1 MNHNS and CDR2 SASEGT. The CDR3 spans 11 residues. Trimming removed 6 bases at V and 2 bases at J, with 5 bases between. CDR3 coding DNA: TGTGCCAGCAGACAGGCCTACGAGCAGTACTTC. Residues: CASRQAYEQYF.

On this clone: One end of the junction is discordant with germline, which a read error may explain. The chain is built from TRBV4-2 and TRBJ1-1; D may be TRBD1 (5 bases). The germline CDR1 and CDR2 sequences are LGHNA and YNFKEQ. This CDR3 spans 17 amino acids. In DNA form, the CDR3 reads TGTGCCAGCAGCCAAGAGGGACTCCGGACCTTGAACACTGGAGCTTTCTTT. Residues: CASSQEGLRTLNTGAFF.

This chain links TRBV12-5 with TRBJ1-1; 8 nucleotides align to TRBD1. This CDR3 has 13 residues. V was pared by 7 bases and J by 3 bases, with 4 bases of the junction left unmatched. Germline V gene lookup returns CDR1 LGHNT and CDR2 FRNRAP. The CDR3 DNA reads as TGTGCTAGTGCCACGGACAGGGACACTGAAGCTTTCTTT. This translates into CASATDRDTEAFF. The full variable domain, completed using reference TRBV12-5 and TRBJ1-1, is DARVTQTPRHKVTEMGQEVTMRCQPILGHNTVFWYRQTMMQGLELLAYFRNRAPLDDSGMPKDRFSAEMPDATLATLKIQPSEPRDSAVYFCASATDRDTEAFFGQGTRLTVV.

V is TRBV5-1 and J is TRBJ2-1; D possibly corresponds to TRBD1 (7 bases). The germline V and J ends were trimmed by 7 bases and 1 base, with 12 bases remaining between them. The germline V gene encodes CDR1 SGHRS and CDR2 YFSETQ. The CDR3 is 14 residues long. The CDR3 DNA follows: TGCGCCAGCGAGCAGGGGGGATCCTACAATGAGCAGTTCTTC. Translated: CASEQGGSYNEQFF.

This clone was observed once. The chain links TRBV18 to TRBJ2-7, with D unclear. V was shortened by 3 bases and J by 2 bases, with 11 bases between the two germline ends. CDR3 size: 14 residues. The V gene's germline CDR1 is KGHSH and CDR2 LQKENI. CDR3 in DNA: TGTGCCAGCTCACCTCCTAGACGCGCCTACGAGCAGTACTTC. This sequence encodes CASSPPRRAYEQYF.

In this sample, this clone turned up once. Here the CDR3 DNA reads TGTGCCAGCAGCCGAGAGAGGACAGTTAATCAGCCCCAGCATTTT. Encoded protein: CASSRERTVNQPQHF. The J gene is TRBJ1-5, the V gene TRBV7-2, with D possibly being TRBD1 (6 bases). Germline assignment: CDR1 SGHTA and CDR2 FQGNSA. With 5 bases removed from V and 4 bases from J, the gap between germline ends came to 15 bases. The CDR3 runs 15 residues.

This chain uses TRBV21-1 with TRBJ1-1; the table's D call TRBD1 went unverified against the DNA. TRBV21-1 represents a pseudogene. This CDR3 is 13 amino acids long. CDR3 region: CASSTDRQLEAFF. The CDR3, as DNA: TGTGCCAGCAGCACCGATAGACAGCTTGAAGCTTTCTTT.

The CDR3 DNA follows: TGTGCCAGCAAAATGTCAGGGGAAAATGGCTACACCTTC. It translates to CASKMSGENGYTF. The chain has TRBV27 and TRBJ1-2; TRBD1 is a possible D gene (6 bases). The V gene's germline CDR1 is MNHEY and CDR2 SMNVEV (reference sequence). The V and J ends lost 7 bases and 6 bases respectively, with 15 bases between them. This CDR3 has 13 amino acids.

This chain links TRBV30 with TRBJ2-3, with a weak D call TRBD1 (5 bases). With 3 bases removed from V and 2 bases from J, the gap between germline ends came to 9 bases. Germline CDR1 is GTSNPN and CDR2 is SVGIG (reference sequence). CDR3 length: 13 residues. CDR3 sequence reads: CAWRGGHTDTQYF. As DNA, the CDR3 is TGTGCCTGGAGAGGCGGACACACAGATACGCAGTATTTT. Full variable domain (remainder filled in from reference TRBV30 and TRBJ2-3): SQTIHQWPATLVQPVGSPLSLECTVEGTSNPNLYWYRQAAGRGLQLLFYSVGIGQISSEVPQNLSASRPQDRQFILSSKKLLLSDSGFYLCAWRGGHTDTQYFGPGTRLTVL.

The chain has TRBV6-4 and TRBJ2-1; 11 bases align to TRBD2. Germline loops: CDR1 MRHNA, CDR2 SNTAGT. The CDR3 is made up of 15 amino acids. Germline trimming cut 3 bases from V and 8 bases from J; bases unmatched to any gene: 6. The CDR3 protein is CASSEGTSGLYEQFF. Written as DNA, the CDR3 is TGTGCCAGCAGTGAGGGGACTAGCGGTCTCTATGAGCAGTTCTTC.

This chain links TRBV18 with TRBJ2-1; 7 nucleotides line up with TRBD2. Germline CDR1 is KGHSH and CDR2 is LQKENI. The CDR3 is 14 amino acids. After removal of 4 bases from V and 2 bases from J, the junction contained 2 bases not matched to a gene. CDR3 in amino acids: CASSLGGAYNEQFF. The CDR3 nucleotides are TGTGCCAGCTCACTTGGGGGGGCCTACAATGAGCAGTTCTTC.

The chain combines TRBV7-6 with TRBJ2-3, with 7 nucleotides matching TRBD2. From germline, CDR1 is SGHVS and CDR2 FNYEAQ. V dropped 5 bases and J dropped 13; count of bases not matched to a gene: 9. This CDR3 region has 12 residues. This CDR3 reads CASSLSSGPEYF. In nucleotides, the CDR3 is TGTGCCAGCAGCCTGTCTAGCGGACCGGAGTATTTT.

The V and J genes are TRBV7-2 and TRBJ2-7, with 16 bases that match TRBD2. There are 17 residues in the CDR3. In germline, CDR1 is SGHTA, CDR2 FQGNSA. V shed 4 bases, J shed 7 bases, and the junction held 10 bases outside the gene matches. The CDR3: CASSYTGTSGRAREQYF. CDR3 nucleotides: TGTGCCAGCAGCTATACCGGGACTAGCGGGAGGGCTCGGGAGCAGTACTTC.

V is TRBV19 and J is TRBJ1-5, with TRBD1 identical over 10 bases. The germline V gene has CDR1 LNHDA and CDR2 SQIVND (reference sequence). Germline trimming cut 3 bases from V and 5 bases from J; bases unmatched to any gene: 7. The length of the CDR3 is 16 residues. CDR3 coding DNA: TGTGCCAGTAGTATCCGGGGACAGGGGAGCGATCAGCCCCAGCATTTT. This translates into CASSIRGQGSDQPQHF.

The chain uses TRBV18 and TRBJ1-2, with TRBD1 matching over 7 bases. Trimming removed 3 bases from V and 0 bases from J; junction bases left unmatched: 1. This CDR3 region has 14 residues. The germline CDR1 and CDR2 sequences are KGHSH and LQKENI. The CDR3 here is CASSPGQTNYGYTF. The CDR3 bases are TGTGCCAGCTCACCGGGACAGACTAACTATGGCTACACCTTC.

The genes are TRBV5-1 and TRBJ1-2; maybe TRBD1 (6 bases). Between the trimmed V and J ends, which lost 1 base and 4 bases, there was a span of 17 bases. Germline assignment: CDR1 SGHRS and CDR2 YFSETQ. There are 16 residues in the CDR3. CDR3 nucleotide sequence: TGCGCCAGCAGCTTGTTGGGGGCCGAGGCAGTCTATGGCTACACCTTC. As protein: CASSLLGAEAVYGYTF.